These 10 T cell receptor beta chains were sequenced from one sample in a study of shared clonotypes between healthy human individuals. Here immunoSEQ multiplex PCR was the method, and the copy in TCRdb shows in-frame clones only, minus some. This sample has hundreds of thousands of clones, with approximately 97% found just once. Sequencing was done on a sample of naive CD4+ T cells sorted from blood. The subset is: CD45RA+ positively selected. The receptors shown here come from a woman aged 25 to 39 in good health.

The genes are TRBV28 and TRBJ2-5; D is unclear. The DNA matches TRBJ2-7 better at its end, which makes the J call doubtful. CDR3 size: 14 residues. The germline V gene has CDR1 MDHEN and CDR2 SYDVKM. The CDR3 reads CASSVDWDSYEQYF. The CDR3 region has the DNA TGTGCCAGCAGTGTCGACTGGGACTCCTACGAGCAGTACTTC.

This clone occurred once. The CDR3 region is CASSGKRLAGPTDTQYF. The CDR3 region has the DNA TGTGCCAGCAGTGGCAAGAGACTAGCGGGACCCACAGATACGCAGTATTTT. The gene calls are TRBV6-1 and TRBJ2-3; 11 bases line up with TRBD2. V trimming: 4 bases; J trimming: 2 bases; junction bases outside the gene matches: 8. The CDR3 runs 17 residues. Germline-derived CDR1 and CDR2 are MNHNS and SASEGT.

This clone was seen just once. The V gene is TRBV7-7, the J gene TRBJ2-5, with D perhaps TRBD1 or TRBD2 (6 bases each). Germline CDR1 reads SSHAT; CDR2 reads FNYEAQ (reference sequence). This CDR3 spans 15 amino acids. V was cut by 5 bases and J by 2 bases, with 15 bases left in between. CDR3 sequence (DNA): TGTGCCAGCAGCCCAGTTCGGGGGCAGCAAGAGACCCAGTACTTC. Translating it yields CASSPVRGQQETQYF.

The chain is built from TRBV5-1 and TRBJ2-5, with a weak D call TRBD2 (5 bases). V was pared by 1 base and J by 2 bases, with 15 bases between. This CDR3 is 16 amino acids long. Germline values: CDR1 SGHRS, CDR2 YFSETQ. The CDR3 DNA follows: TGCGCCAGCAGCTTGCGGGTGCGGGCAGAACAAGAGACCCAGTACTTC. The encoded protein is CASSLRVRAEQETQYF.

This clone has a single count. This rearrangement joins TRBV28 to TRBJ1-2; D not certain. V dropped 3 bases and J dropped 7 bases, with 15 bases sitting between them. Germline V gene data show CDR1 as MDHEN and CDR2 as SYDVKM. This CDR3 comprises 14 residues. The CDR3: CASSFTSAGSGYTF. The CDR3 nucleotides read TGTGCCAGCAGTTTTACGAGCGCCGGCTCTGGCTACACCTTC.

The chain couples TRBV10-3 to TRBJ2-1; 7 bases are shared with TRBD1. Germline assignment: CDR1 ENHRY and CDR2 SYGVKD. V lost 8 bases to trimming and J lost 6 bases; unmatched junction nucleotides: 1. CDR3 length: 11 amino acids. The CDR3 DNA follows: TGTGCCATCGGGACAGCCAATGAGCAGTTCTTC. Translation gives CAIGTANEQFF.

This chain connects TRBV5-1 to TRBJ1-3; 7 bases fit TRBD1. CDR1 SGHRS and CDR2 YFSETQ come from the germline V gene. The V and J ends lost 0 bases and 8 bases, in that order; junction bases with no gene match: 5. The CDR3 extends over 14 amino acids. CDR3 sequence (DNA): TGCGCCAGCAGCTTGGGACAGGGACGAGACACCATATATTTT. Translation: CASSLGQGRDTIYF.

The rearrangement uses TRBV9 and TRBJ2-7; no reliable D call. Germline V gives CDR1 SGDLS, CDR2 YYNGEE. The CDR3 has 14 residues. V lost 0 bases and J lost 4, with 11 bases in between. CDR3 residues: CASSVGQLNYEQYF. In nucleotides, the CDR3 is TGTGCCAGCAGCGTAGGGCAGTTAAATTACGAGCAGTACTTC.

CDR3 residues: CASNAFGREQYF. The CDR3 DNA reads as TGTGCCAGTAATGCCTTCGGGCGCGAGCAGTACTTC. The chain carries TRBV19 and TRBJ2-7; no reliable D call. The CDR3 loop spans 12 amino acids. V shed 7 bases and J shed 6 bases, with 13 bases lying between them. The V gene's germline CDR1 is LNHDA and CDR2 SQIVND (reference sequence).

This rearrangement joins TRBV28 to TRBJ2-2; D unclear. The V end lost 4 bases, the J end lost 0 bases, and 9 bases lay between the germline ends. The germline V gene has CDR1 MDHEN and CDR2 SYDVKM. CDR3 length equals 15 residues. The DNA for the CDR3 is TGTGCCAGCAGTTCAAGCGCCGCGAACACCGGGGAGCTGTTTTTT. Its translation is CASSSSAANTGELFF.